A selection of T cell receptor beta chains follows, all from one sample in a study of Graves' ophthalmopathy and Graves' hyperthyroidism. TCRdb ran MiXCR on the multiplex PCR reads and lists one entry per CDR3 protein. The top ten clones hold approximately 46% of a sample with around 670,000 distinct CDR3 sequences, approximately 40% of them seen once. Specimen: peripheral blood. The receptors shown here come from an adult man with Graves' ophthalmopathy. The CDR3 runs from the conserved cysteine through the conserved F or W. Each record gives: D gene, clone size, V gene, J gene, CDR3 protein, CDR3 DNA. The D gene is left open where the match is weak. Size is stated for part of the rows, as once, few or many counts, or as a class when the clone is expanded.

D: NA; size: many; V: TRBV20-1; J: TRBJ2-5; CDR3: CSGVRDTQETQYF; DNA: TGCAGTGGGGTCCGGGACACCCAAGAGACCCAGTACTTC
D: TRBD1; size: NA; V: TRBV4-2; J: TRBJ1-1; CDR3: CASSQWTGVKGTEAFF; DNA: TGTGCCAGCAGCCAATGGACAGGGGTTAAAGGCACTGAAGCTTTCTTT
D: NA; size: many; V: TRBV7-2; J: TRBJ2-5; CDR3: CASSLSPGPETQYF; DNA: TGTGCCAGCAGCTTAAGCCCGGGTCCCGAGACCCAGTACTTC
D: TRBD1; size: NA; V: TRBV20-1; J: TRBJ2-5; CDR3: CSARRTGGGIETQYF; DNA: TGCAGTGCGAGAAGGACAGGGGGAGGTATAGAGACCCAGTACTTC
D: TRBD1; size: NA; V: TRBV10-2; J: TRBJ1-2; CDR3: CASSLSISGTGNYGYTF; DNA: TGCGCCAGCAGTCTGTCAATTTCCGGGACAGGGAACTATGGCTACACCTTC
D: NA; size: NA; V: TRBV9; J: TRBJ2-7; CDR3: CASSVGAVSYEQYF; DNA: TGTGCCAGCAGCGTAGGGGCAGTCTCCTACGAGCAGTACTTC
D: TRBD1; size: once; V: TRBV24-1; J: TRBJ1-3; CDR3: CATSTGQGAGNTIYF; DNA: TGTGCCACCAGTACGGGACAGGGGGCTGGAAACACCATATATTTT
D: NA; size: few; V: TRBV20-1; J: TRBJ2-7; CDR3: CSARSRDGPYEQYF; DNA: TGCAGTGCAAGAAGCCGGGACGGACCCTACGAGCAGTACTTC
D: NA; size: NA; V: TRBV5-8; J: TRBJ1-1; CDR3: CASIAGGGTEALF; DNA: TGTGCCAGCATAGCGGGGGGAGGAACTGAAGCTTTGTTT
D: NA; size: NA; V: TRBV24-1; J: TRBJ1-5; CDR3: CATSDVHTEVYGQPQHF; DNA: TGTGCCACCAGTGATGTACATACAGAGGTGTATGGTCAGCCCCAGCATTTT
D: NA; size: once; V: TRBV10-3; J: TRBJ2-6; CDR3: CAICELLSGANVLTF; DNA: TGTGCCATCTGTGAGTTACTCTCTGGGGCCAACGTCCTGACTTTC
D: TRBD1; size: NA; V: TRBV10-3; J: TRBJ1-1; CDR3: CAISWDRDTEAFF; DNA: TGTGCCATCAGTTGGGACAGGGACACTGAAGCTTTCTTT
D: NA; size: once; V: TRBV7-3; J: TRBJ2-4; CDR3: CASSGVGGDIQYF; DNA: TGTGCCAGCAGCGGGGTTGGGGGCGACATTCAGTACTTC
D: NA; size: few; V: TRBV20-1; J: TRBJ2-7; CDR3: CSASPGARGYEQYF; DNA: TGCAGTGCTAGCCCGGGAGCCAGGGGCTACGAGCAGTACTTC
D: NA; size: NA; V: TRBV15; J: TRBJ2-7; CDR3: CAASSFTGPSSPYEQYF; DNA: TGTGCCGCCAGCAGCTTCACTGGGCCTTCCTCCCCCTACGAGCAGTACTTC
D: TRBD1; size: NA; V: TRBV19; J: TRBJ1-1; CDR3: CASSQGAMDTEAFF; DNA: TGTGCCAGTAGCCAGGGGGCAATGGACACTGAAGCTTTCTTT
D: NA; size: few; V: TRBV24-1; J: TRBJ2-2; CDR3: CATSDRPGQPGELFF; DNA: TGTGCCACCAGTGACCGGCCAGGACAGCCCGGGGAGCTGTTTTTT
D: NA; size: many; V: TRBV7-9; J: TRBJ2-5; CDR3: CASVSQQETQYF; DNA: TGTGCCAGCGTTTCACAGCAAGAGACCCAGTACTTC
D: NA; size: NA; V: TRBV14; J: TRBJ2-6; CDR3: CASSQDRRASGANVLTF; DNA: TGTGCCAGCAGCCAAGATCGACGGGCCTCTGGGGCCAACGTCCTGACTTTC
D: NA; size: NA; V: TRBV7-7; J: TRBJ1-5; CDR3: CASSLGRPAGQETQHF; DNA: TGTGCCAGCAGCTTAGGTCGACCGGCGGGCCAAGAGACCCAGCATTTT
D: TRBD1; size: NA; V: TRBV14; J: TRBJ2-7; CDR3: CASSRDRGQYF; DNA: TGTGCCAGCAGCCGGGACAGGGGGCAGTACTTC
D: NA; size: NA; V: TRBV19; J: TRBJ2-2; CDR3: CASSIGYNTGELFF; DNA: TGTGCCAGTAGTATTGGGTATAACACCGGGGAGCTGTTTTTT
D: TRBD1; size: NA; V: TRBV15; J: TRBJ2-1; CDR3: CATNRDRGTYNEQFF; DNA: TGTGCCACCAACAGAGACAGGGGGACCTACAATGAGCAGTTCTTC
D: TRBD2; size: NA; V: TRBV28; J: TRBJ2-5; CDR3: CASSLDSGRGETQYF; DNA: TGTGCCAGCAGTTTAGATAGCGGGAGGGGAGAGACCCAGTACTTC
D: NA; size: many; V: TRBV10-3; J: TRBJ1-1; CDR3: CAISEVGGRSTEAFF; DNA: TGTGCCATCAGTGAGGTCGGGGGTAGATCGACTGAAGCTTTCTTT
D: NA; size: many; V: TRBV29-1; J: TRBJ2-5; CDR3: CSVDGGAGPQETQYF; DNA: TGCAGCGTTGATGGGGGGGCTGGCCCCCAAGAGACCCAGTACTTC
D: TRBD1; size: NA; V: TRBV11-1; J: TRBJ2-5; CDR3: CASSEGDRVQETQYF; DNA: TGTGCCAGCAGCGAAGGGGACAGGGTCCAGGAGACCCAGTACTTC
D: TRBD2; size: many; V: TRBV9; J: TRBJ2-5; CDR3: CASSVVPAGGEETQYF; DNA: TGTGCCAGCAGCGTAGTCCCAGCGGGAGGGGAGGAGACCCAGTACTTC
D: NA; size: many; V: TRBV15; J: TRBJ2-7; CDR3: CATSRDRVYEQYF; DNA: TGTGCCACCAGCAGAGACAGGGTCTACGAGCAGTACTTC
D: TRBD1; size: NA; V: TRBV18; J: TRBJ2-5; CDR3: CASSNRDREQTQYF; DNA: TGTGCCAGCTCAAACCGGGACAGGGAGCAGACCCAGTACTTC
D: NA; size: NA; V: TRBV2; J: TRBJ1-2; CDR3: CASSYGGVGGYTF; DNA: TGTGCCAGCAGTTACGGTGGGGTCGGCGGCTACACCTTC
D: TRBD1; size: NA; V: TRBV24-1; J: TRBJ1-5; CDR3: CAWNSGTEVQPQHF; DNA: TGTGCCTGGAATTCCGGGACAGAGGTCCAGCCCCAGCATTTT
D: TRBD1; size: NA; V: TRBV11-1; J: TRBJ1-2; CDR3: CASSLAGGMNYGYTF; DNA: TGTGCCAGCAGCTTGGCAGGGGGCATGAACTATGGCTACACCTTC
D: NA; size: NA; V: TRBV7-2; J: TRBJ2-7; CDR3: CASSLLEAAGEQYF; DNA: TGTGCCAGCAGTTTATTAGAGGCCGCCGGGGAGCAGTACTTC
D: TRBD1; size: NA; V: TRBV9; J: TRBJ1-1; CDR3: CASSIRQGSAEAFF; DNA: TGTGCCAGCAGTATAAGACAGGGTTCGGCTGAAGCTTTCTTT
D: TRBD1; size: NA; V: TRBV7-9; J: TRBJ2-5; CDR3: CASSLRGTVQETQYF; DNA: TGTGCCAGCAGCTTGAGGGGGACAGTCCAAGAGACCCAGTACTTC
D: TRBD2; size: NA; V: TRBV25-1; J: TRBJ2-2; CDR3: CATSDFLAESTGKLFF; DNA: TGTGCCACCAGTGATTTTCTAGCGGAGAGCACCGGGAAGCTGTTTTTT
D: NA; size: NA; V: TRBV25-1; J: TRBJ1-6; CDR3: CASSELGSAPLHF; DNA: TGTGCCAGCAGTGAATTAGGTTCCGCACCCCTCCACTTT
D: NA; size: NA; V: TRBV7-8; J: TRBJ1-6; CDR3: CASSLVVLEPGHSPLHF; DNA: TGTGCCAGCAGCTTAGTCGTATTGGAACCAGGACACTCACCCCTCCACTTT
D: NA; size: NA; V: TRBV5-8; J: TRBJ1-2; CDR3: CASSPPWAESFGYTF; DNA: TGTGCCAGCTCACCACCGTGGGCGGAAAGTTTTGGCTACACCTTC
D: NA; size: many; V: TRBV7-9; J: TRBJ1-1; CDR3: CASSFPGALEAFF; DNA: TGTGCCAGCAGCTTTCCGGGGGCCCTTGAAGCTTTCTTT
D: NA; size: many; V: TRBV10-3; J: TRBJ1-6; CDR3: CAISEWDDSPLHF; DNA: TGTGCCATCAGTGAATGGGACGATTCACCCCTCCACTTT
D: TRBD2; size: few; V: TRBV20-1; J: TRBJ2-3; CDR3: CSAIQVGRASDTQYF; DNA: TGCAGTGCAATTCAGGTCGGGAGGGCAAGCGATACGCAGTATTTT
D: TRBD1; size: NA; V: TRBV10-3; J: TRBJ2-2; CDR3: CATKTGTGEDTGELFF; DNA: TGTGCCACGAAAACCGGGACAGGGGAGGACACCGGGGAGCTGTTTTTT
D: NA; size: NA; V: TRBV10-3; J: TRBJ1-1; CDR3: CASSRQLSSEAFF; DNA: TGTGCCAGCAGTAGACAGTTATCCTCTGAAGCTTTCTTT
D: TRBD2; size: NA; V: TRBV19; J: TRBJ2-7; CDR3: CASSPGGGMNPYEQYF; DNA: TGTGCCAGTAGCCCAGGCGGGGGAATGAACCCCTACGAGCAGTACTTC
D: NA; size: few; V: TRBV7-9; J: TRBJ1-1; CDR3: CASSPRGGLNTEAFF; DNA: TGTGCCAGCAGTCCCCGGGGGGGGCTTAACACTGAAGCTTTCTTT
D: TRBD2; size: NA; V: TRBV15; J: TRBJ2-5; CDR3: CATSRDLAASQETQYF; DNA: TGTGCCACCAGCAGAGACCTAGCGGCCTCTCAAGAGACCCAGTACTTC
D: NA; size: few; V: TRBV7-8; J: TRBJ1-2; CDR3: CASSSTGTWDYGYTF; DNA: TGTGCCAGCAGCTCTACCGGGACATGGGACTATGGCTACACCTTC
D: NA; size: NA; V: TRBV7-2; J: TRBJ2-3; CDR3: CASSPGPADTQYF; DNA: TGTGCCAGCAGCCCGGGGCCCGCAGATACGCAGTATTTT
D: NA; size: NA; V: TRBV19; J: TRBJ1-6; CDR3: CASSIRGERDSPLHF; DNA: TGTGCCAGTAGTATAAGAGGGGAAAGGGATTCACCCCTCCACTTT